This is a list of T cell receptor beta chains from one sample in a study of shared clonotypes between healthy human individuals. The protocol was immunoSEQ multiplex PCR, while the TCRdb copy is restricted to in-frame clones and leaves out a portion. The table shows a few million clones, with more than 90% occurring only once. The specimen was naive CD4+ T cells sorted from blood. These receptor sequences come from a man in his late teens or twenties in good health. The CDR3 runs from the conserved cysteine through the conserved F or W. D genes are given only for firm matches. Size is omitted from some rows. Given values are once, few, many or a class for expanded clones.

NA,TRBD2,TRBV2,15,TRBJ2-7,CASRRLAGGPKEQYF,TGTGCCAGCAGGCGGCTAGCGGGAGGGCCGAAGGAGCAGTACTTC
NA,NA,TRBV10-3,14,TRBJ1-2,CATFDFRGNYGYTF,TGTGCCACATTTGATTTCAGGGGTAACTATGGCTACACCTTC
few,NA,TRBV2,15,TRBJ1-5,CASSEIRIGNQPQHF,TGTGCCAGCAGTGAAATAAGGATAGGCAATCAGCCCCAGCATTTT
once,NA,TRBV5-1,14,TRBJ1-6,CASSFDRNNSPLHF,TGCGCCAGCAGCTTTGACAGGAATAATTCACCCCTCCACTTT
few,TRBD1,TRBV19,13,TRBJ1-6,CASSRTGNSPLHF,TGTGCCAGTAGTAGGACAGGTAATTCACCCCTCCACTTT
NA,NA,TRBV19,15,TRBJ1-5,CASSISGGPGQPQHF,TGTGCCAGTAGTATAAGTGGGGGGCCTGGTCAGCCCCAGCATTTT
NA,NA,TRBV6-6,14,TRBJ1-1,CASSYSEGNTEAFF,TGTGCCAGCAGTTACTCAGAGGGGAACACTGAAGCTTTCTTT
once,NA,TRBV6-1,18,TRBJ1-4,CASSELLVVIRSDEKLFF,TGTGCCAGCAGTGAATTACTAGTAGTTATTCGGTCGGATGAAAAACTGTTTTTT
NA,NA,TRBV28,17,TRBJ1-1,CASSLKGGAGGAFEAFF,TGTGCCAGCAGTTTAAAGGGGGGCGCAGGAGGGGCCTTTGAAGCTTTCTTT
NA,NA,TRBV9,18,TRBJ2-7,CASSVGLSDGSTFYEQYF,TGTGCCAGCAGCGTAGGACTATCCGACGGGAGCACGTTCTACGAGCAGTACTTC
NA,TRBD1,TRBV5-1,15,TRBJ1-2,CASTLGQGPNYGYTF,TGCGCCAGCACCCTGGGACAGGGGCCTAACTATGGCTACACCTTC
NA,TRBD1,TRBV28,15,TRBJ2-2,CASSTGQWRTGELFF,TGTGCCAGCAGCACGGGACAGTGGAGGACCGGGGAGCTGTTTTTT
NA,TRBD2,TRBV5-1,15,TRBJ2-2,CASSSREDGTGELFF,TGCGCCAGCAGCTCTCGGGAGGATGGCACCGGGGAGCTGTTTTTT
NA,NA,TRBV4-2,17,TRBJ2-3,CASSQRVGEVGTDTQYF,TGTGCCAGCAGCCAACGGGTAGGGGAGGTAGGGACAGATACGCAGTATTTT
many,NA,TRBV10-2,13,TRBJ1-1,CASSETGNTEAFF,TGCGCCAGCAGTGAGACAGGAAACACTGAAGCTTTCTTT
NA,NA,TRBV6-1,15,TRBJ2-1,CASDNWRQGSDEQFF,TGTGCCAGCGATAACTGGCGGCAGGGGTCGGATGAGCAGTTCTTC
NA,NA,TRBV30,12,TRBJ2-7,CAGRIGNYEQYF,TGTGCCGGCCGTATAGGGAACTACGAGCAGTACTTC
NA,TRBD2,TRBV5-3,14,TRBJ2-7,CARSLTSGAYEQYF,TGTGCCAGAAGTCTCACTAGCGGGGCCTACGAGCAGTACTTC
NA,NA,TRBV19,14,TRBJ1-3,CASRPGGAGNTIYF,TGTGCCAGTAGGCCCGGGGGGGCTGGAAACACCATATATTTT
NA,TRBD2,TRBV7-9,15,TRBJ2-7,CASTRGLAGVGEQYF,TGTGCCAGCACCAGGGGGCTAGCGGGAGTTGGAGAGCAGTACTTC
NA,TRBD1,TRBV11-3,16,TRBJ1-5,CASSSSNRGSNQPQHF,TGTGCCAGCAGCTCGTCTAACAGGGGTAGCAATCAGCCCCAGCATTTT
NA,NA,TRBV4-2,16,TRBJ2-5,CASSQDGTGTQETQYF,TGTGCCAGCAGCCAAGATGGGACGGGGACCCAAGAGACCCAGTACTTC
NA,NA,TRBV10-1,14,TRBJ1-1,CASSESISNTEAFF,TGCGCCAGCAGTGAGTCGATATCGAACACTGAAGCTTTCTTT
NA,NA,TRBV6-6,15,TRBJ1-2,CASSYGVRGPFGYTF,TGTGCCAGCAGTTACGGGGTCCGGGGCCCCTTTGGCTACACCTTC
NA,NA,TRBV14,15,TRBJ2-7,CASSLRLVGGYEQYF,TGTGCCAGCAGCCTTCGACTAGTGGGGGGCTACGAGCAGTACTTC
once,TRBD2,TRBV7-2,15,TRBJ2-1,CASSLKSGVYNEQFF,TGTGCCAGCAGCTTAAAGAGCGGGGTCTACAATGAGCAGTTCTTC
NA,NA,TRBV10-3,14,TRBJ2-5,CAISESRSQETQYF,TGTGCCATCAGTGAGTCGCGGAGCCAAGAGACCCAGTACTTC
NA,NA,TRBV6-5,14,TRBJ2-7,CASSYQSGPYEQYF,TGTGCCAGCAGTTACCAGAGTGGACCCTACGAGCAGTACTTC
few,TRBD2,TRBV5-1,16,TRBJ2-3,CASSSGTSGRTDTQYF,TGCGCCAGCAGCTCTGGGACTAGCGGGAGGACAGATACGCAGTATTTT
NA,NA,TRBV7-9,15,TRBJ2-5,CASSADRGAIETQYF,TGTGCCAGCAGCGCCGACCGGGGGGCTATCGAGACCCAGTACTTC
NA,NA,TRBV28,12,TRBJ2-1,CASSLVMGEQFF,TGTGCCAGCAGTCTCGTCATGGGTGAGCAGTTCTTC
NA,NA,TRBV2,12,TRBJ2-3,CASSDRRSWQYF,TGTGCCAGCAGTGACCGAAGGTCCTGGCAGTATTTT